This paragraph covers one T cell receptor (beta chain) sequence. Its antigen remains unknown. These data are taken from a study of T cell repertoires and Cas9 in healthy adults. Overall study: CD4 and CD8 compartments: SpCas9-reactive T cells profiled for potency, cytotoxicity, lineage.

The repertoire was sequenced with immunoSEQ multiplex PCR; TCRdb's copy has only in-frame clones and lacks some. The sample consists of 20,000 to 25,000 clones, less than 95% of them appearing once. The germline CDR1 and CDR2 sequences are SGHTS and YDEGEE. The CDR3 has 15 residues. V was pared by 0 bases and J by 2 bases, with 1 base of the junction left unmatched. Study-wide results and caveats: Reportedly, SpCas9-reactive effector T cell proliferation and function were mitigated by SpCas9-reactive Tregs in vitro.

The gene calls are TRBV5-8 and TRBJ2-1, with TRBD1 identical over 8 bases. This TCR was sampled from a human donor in good health. The sequenced sample was CD4+ effector T cells (CD127+, CD25-, CD137-, CD154-) from PBMCs; culture status not recorded. The CDR3 DNA follows: TGTGCCAGCAGCTTGGGGACAGGGACCTACAATGAGCAGTTCTTC. Protein sequence: CASSLGTGTYNEQFF.